This T cell receptor (beta chain) was found in a study of blood T cell repertoires in COVID-19 (TCRdb year 2020). In terms of the full investigation: Collaborator samples came from the United States, Italy and Spain and covered acute and convalescent phases of COVID-19. Samples came from the ongoing ImmuneRACE study (first 160 participants) plus 1,254 subjects from 6 global collaborators. Deeply sampled blood TCRbeta repertoires from subjects exposed to, actively infected with, or recovered from COVID-19 were included in the dataset. The repertoires were released in a freely available public database intended as a resource for research on the immune response to SARS-CoV-2. The material from the prospective study consisted of cDNA or gDNA derived from T cells, B-cell-depleted T cells, or PBMCs. Where available, HLA class I and class II types were taken from metadata supplied by the sample provider and were not determined by assay-based typing. Sample metadata almost always included a de-identified subject ID, COVID-19 status, age in years and sex. The paper's findings and limits, for the study overall: Clinical and demographic metadata were provided uncurated, with the amount varying by source and participant.

TCRbeta CDR3 regions were amplified from genomic DNA using the immunoSEQ Assay, a bias-controlled multiplex PCR. In the original analysis: Within the assay, amplification of reference gene primers was used to estimate how many nucleated cells each sample contained. To quantify the absolute abundance of each unique TCRbeta CDR3 rearrangement, sequence reads were collapsed and filtered. Productive Simpson clonality was computed per sample as the square root of Simpson's diversity index over productive rearrangements. This immuneACCESS table, as held by TCRdb, lists in-frame sequences with V and J called but not all clones. Of the missing ones, under half trace to an unresolved V gene in checked studies; the others have no known cause. The DNA was the basis for D and trimming; V, J and clone size are from that table. The sample table shows more than 300,000 clones, and 90% to 95% are seen once. Roughly 3.5% of the sample belongs to the ten largest clones.

A second Seattle source provided samples from volunteer blood donors who had recovered from COVID-19. Collaborating institutions collected whole blood in K2EDTA tubes following their own protocols. For TCRbeta analysis, collaborators shipped samples as frozen whole blood, isolated PBMCs, or DNA extracted from either of those sample types. Details on this clone: Its specific antigen is unknown. Base qualities were left out, and no much larger clone turns up one base away. Other DNA sequences from this sample encode an identical CDR3 as well.

Trimming at the junction amounts to 5 bases on V and 2 bases on J, and the germline ends lie 3 bases apart. The CDR3 spans 11 residues, from the cysteine through the phenylalanine. The entry retains the CDR3 DNA only, 33 bases that are in frame from base 1. The germline V gene provides CDR1 SGHAT and CDR2 FQNNGV. The chain links TRBV11-2 with TRBJ2-5; no confident D gene assignment can be made. This TCR came from a woman younger than 30 who had recovered from COVID-19. Sequenced input: peripheral blood. DNA sequence: TGTGCCAGCAGCCAACAAGAGACCCAGTACTTC. The encoded protein is CASSQQETQYF.